This TCR beta chain was captured in a study of blood T cells in healthy people across ages. CDR3 length: 14 amino acids. Per the germline V gene, CDR1 is MNHNS and CDR2 is SASEGT. V dropped 7 bases and J dropped 5; count of bases not matched to a gene: 6. A second PCR, run for roughly 7 to 11 cycles, used a sample-barcoded 5' primer plus a J-beta primer mix. In TCRdb, the 5' RACE reads were re-called with MiXCR into one record per CDR3 protein. The table includes 1.8 million or so distinct CDR3 sequences, 35% to 50% detected once. This clonotype has a single count. This chain joins TRBV6-1 and TRBJ2-1, with 9 bases matching TRBD1. Input material: blood. The TCR comes from a human donor in good health. The DNA for the CDR3 is TGTGCCAGCAATACGGGACAGGGCCACAATGAGCAGTTCTTC. Amino acid sequence: CASNTGQGHNEQFF.